This entry is about one T cell receptor beta chain. Its specific antigen is unknown. Per-nucleotide qualities are absent, and no much larger clonotype sits a single base away. DNA from uncultured naive and memory CD4+ T cells underwent immunoSEQ TCR-beta sequencing at deep resolution. Per the source publication's procedure: Preprocessing removed nonproductive sequences and CDR3s not starting with C, not ending with F or W, or shorter than 7 amino acids. Cultured and uncultured naive and memory CD4+ repertoires were searched for previously identified spike- and CEF-reactive CDR3s. Pairwise Levenshtein distance, computed with the stringdist R package after three terminal residues were trimmed from each end, was used as the measure of CDR3 homology. TCRdb stores this immuneACCESS table with in-frame sequences only. Part of the clones is absent; in the studies checked, under half of the shortfall reflects unresolved V genes, and no reason is known for the rest. V, J and clone size were drawn from that table, and D and trimming were deduced from the DNA. This sample holds 35,000 to 40,000 clones; roughly 85% were observed only once. Clones ranked in the top ten supply around 3.3% of the sample.

Naive and memory CD4+ T cells were separated from cryopreserved PBMCs by CD4 enrichment followed by EasySep naive CD4+ T cell enrichment. PBMCs were isolated from leukapheresis product or whole blood by Ficoll-Paque PLUS gradient centrifugation. The PBMCs went either fresh into the expansion assay or into cryopreservation at -140 degrees C. The QIAamp Micro DNA Kit was used to extract genomic DNA from the CD4+ T cells. The CDR3 spans 15 residues, from the cysteine through the phenylalanine. Just the 45-base CDR3 DNA is kept, in frame starting at base 1. The germline V gene specifies SGHVS as CDR1 and FNYEAQ as CDR2. Between the V and J ends, shortened by 1 base and 2 bases respectively, the junction contains 8 bases. The sample belongs to a study of CD4 T cells in relation to SARS-CoV-2 and coronaviruses (dated by TCRdb to the early 2020s). The study in broad terms: A median age of around 40 years, with a range of about 20 to 80 years, was recorded for the full convalescent cohort of around twelve patients. The approximately twelve convalescent patients included 8 males and 4 females; two subjects were Hispanic. Patient-derived lymphoblastoid cell lines were used to map the HLA restriction of shared crossreactive spike epitopes. The study assessed, at the TCR clonotype level, memory CD4+ T cell crossreactivity between SARS-CoV-2 and common cold coronavirus spike proteins. Samples from a few pre-COVID donors and the naive versus memory experiments were sequenced with the Adaptive Biotechnologies TCR-sequencing kit; other data were Illumina-based. A different, Illumina-based TCR-beta assay was used to sequence expansion assays from other donors in the study. On the study overall, not on this receptor specifically: Approximately 69% of donors had memory CD4+ clonotypes that crossrecognized SARS-CoV-2 and at least one common cold coronavirus spike. Because no donor provided both pre-pandemic and post-infection samples, tracing the source of pre-existing responses was limited. Sequencing of naive versus memory cells indicated that the assay detects memory recall responses, not primary responses primed during culture. The study was constrained by small numbers of patients and of tested TCRs. Compared with monoreactive clones, crossreactive clones had significantly weaker SARS-CoV-2-driven expansion, a result consistent with antigenic imprinting. Crossreactivity analysis centred on spike protein, so crossreactivity against other viral proteins was not assessed.

This receptor was obtained from an adult with COVID-19. Sequencing input: memory CD4+ T cells from PBMCs. The cell subset or site label corresponds to: memory (non-naive) CD4+ T cells. This receptor chain uses TRBV7-6 and TRBJ2-2, with no confidently assigned D gene. This receptor carries the CDR3 CASSLEPRNTGELFF. The DNA sequence follows: TGTGCCAGCAGCTTAGAGCCGAGAAACACCGGGGAGCTGTTTTTT. Full variable domain (CDR3 extended with the reference TRBV7-6 and TRBJ2-2 proteins): GAGVSQSPRYKVTKRGQDVALRCDPISGHVSLYWYRQALGQGPEFLTYFNYEAQQDKSGLPNDRFSAERPEGSISTLTIQRTEQRDSAMYRCASSLEPRNTGELFFGEGSRLTVL.